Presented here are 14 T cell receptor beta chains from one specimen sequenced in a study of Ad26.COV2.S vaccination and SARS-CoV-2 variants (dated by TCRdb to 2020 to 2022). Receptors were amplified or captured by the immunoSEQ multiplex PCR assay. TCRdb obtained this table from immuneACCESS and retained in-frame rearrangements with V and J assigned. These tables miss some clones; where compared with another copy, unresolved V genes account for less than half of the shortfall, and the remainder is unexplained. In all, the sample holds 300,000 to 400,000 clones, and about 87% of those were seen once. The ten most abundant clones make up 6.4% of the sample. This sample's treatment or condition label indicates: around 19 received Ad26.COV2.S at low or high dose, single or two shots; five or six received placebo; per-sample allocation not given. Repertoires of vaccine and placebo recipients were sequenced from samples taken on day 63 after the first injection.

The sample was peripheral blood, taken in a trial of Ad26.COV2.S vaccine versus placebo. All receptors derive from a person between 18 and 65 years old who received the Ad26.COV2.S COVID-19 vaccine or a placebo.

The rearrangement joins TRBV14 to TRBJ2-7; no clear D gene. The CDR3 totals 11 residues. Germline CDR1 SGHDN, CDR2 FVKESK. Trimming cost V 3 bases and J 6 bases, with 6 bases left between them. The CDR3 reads CASSHVREQYF. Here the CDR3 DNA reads TGTGCCAGCAGCCACGTACGCGAGCAGTACTTC.

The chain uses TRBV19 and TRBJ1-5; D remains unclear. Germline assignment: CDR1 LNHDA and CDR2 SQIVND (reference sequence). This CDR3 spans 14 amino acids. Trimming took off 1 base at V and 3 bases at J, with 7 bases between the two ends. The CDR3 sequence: CASSIAGVNQPQHF. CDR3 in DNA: TGTGCCAGTAGTATAGCGGGAGTCAATCAGCCCCAGCATTTT.

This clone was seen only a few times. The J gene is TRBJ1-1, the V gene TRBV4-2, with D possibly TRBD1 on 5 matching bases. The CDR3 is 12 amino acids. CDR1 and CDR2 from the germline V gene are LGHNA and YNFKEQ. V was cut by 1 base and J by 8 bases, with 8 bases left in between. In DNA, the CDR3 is TGTGCCAGCAGCCAAGCCCGACAGGAAGCTTTCTTT. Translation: CASSQARQEAFF.

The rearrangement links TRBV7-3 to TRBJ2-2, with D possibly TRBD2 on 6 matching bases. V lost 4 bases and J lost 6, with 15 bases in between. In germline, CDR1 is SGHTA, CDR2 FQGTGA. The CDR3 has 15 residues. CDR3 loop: CASSSAGMGAGELFF. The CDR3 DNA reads TGTGCCAGCAGCTCCGCGGGGATGGGCGCCGGGGAGCTGTTTTTT. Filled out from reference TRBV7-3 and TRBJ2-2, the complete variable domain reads GAGVSQTPSNKVTEKGKYVELRCDPISGHTALYWYRQSLGQGPEFLIYFQGTGAADDSGLPNDRFFAVRPEGSVSTLKIQRTERGDSAVYLCASSSAGMGAGELFFGEGSRLTVL.

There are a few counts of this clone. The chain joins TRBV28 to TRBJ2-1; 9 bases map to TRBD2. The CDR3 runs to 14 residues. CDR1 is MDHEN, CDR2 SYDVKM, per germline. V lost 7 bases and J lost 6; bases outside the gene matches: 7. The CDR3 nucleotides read TGTGCCAGCAATAAGGGACTAGCATCCAATGAGCAGTTCTTC. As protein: CASNKGLASNEQFF.

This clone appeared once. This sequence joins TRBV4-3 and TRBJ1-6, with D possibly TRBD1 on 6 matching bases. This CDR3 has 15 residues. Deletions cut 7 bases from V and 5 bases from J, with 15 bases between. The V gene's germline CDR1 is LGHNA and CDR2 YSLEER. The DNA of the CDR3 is TGCGCCAGCAACACAGGGTATAAAAATAATTCACCCCTCCACTTT. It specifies CASNTGYKNNSPLHF.

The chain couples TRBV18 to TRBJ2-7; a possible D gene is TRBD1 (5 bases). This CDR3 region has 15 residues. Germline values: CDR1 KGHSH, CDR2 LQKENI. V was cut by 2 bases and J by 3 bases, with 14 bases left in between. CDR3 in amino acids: CASSPGAGMNYEQYF. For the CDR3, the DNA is TGTGCCAGCTCACCAGGGGCAGGGATGAACTACGAGCAGTACTTC.

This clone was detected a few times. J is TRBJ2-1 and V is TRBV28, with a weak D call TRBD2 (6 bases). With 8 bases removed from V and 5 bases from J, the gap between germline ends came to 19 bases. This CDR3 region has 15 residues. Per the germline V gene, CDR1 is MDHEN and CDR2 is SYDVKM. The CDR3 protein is CASLSGTRNNNEQFF. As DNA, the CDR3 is TGTGCCAGCCTCTCCGGGACTCGAAATAACAATGAGCAGTTCTTC.

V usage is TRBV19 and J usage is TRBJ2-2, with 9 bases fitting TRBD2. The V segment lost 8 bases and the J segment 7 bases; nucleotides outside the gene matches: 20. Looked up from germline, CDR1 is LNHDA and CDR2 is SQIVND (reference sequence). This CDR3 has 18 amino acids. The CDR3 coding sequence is TGTGCCAGTGACACCGGGACTAGCAGTAGGGTAGTCGTCGGGGAGCTGTTTTTT. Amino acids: CASDTGTSSRVVVGELFF.

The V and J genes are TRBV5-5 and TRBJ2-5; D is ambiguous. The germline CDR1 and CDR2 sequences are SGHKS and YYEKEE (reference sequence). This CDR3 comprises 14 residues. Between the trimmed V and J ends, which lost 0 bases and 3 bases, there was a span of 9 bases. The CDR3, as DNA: TGTGCCAGCAGCTTGGGCGTGATTGAAGAGACCCAGTACTTC. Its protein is CASSLGVIEETQYF.

The CDR3 reads CASSLEGGVQYF. The CDR3 DNA is TGTGCCAGCAGCTTAGAAGGGGGCGTTCAGTACTTC. The rearrangement joins TRBV13 to TRBJ2-7, with 7 bases aligning to TRBD1. The germline V gene has CDR1 PRHDT and CDR2 FYEKMQ (reference sequence). V shed 1 base and J 10 bases; nucleotides not matched to a gene: 4. This CDR3 spans 12 amino acids. Full variable domain (rest looked up from reference TRBV13 and TRBJ2-7): AAGVIQSPRHLIKEKRETATLKCYPIPRHDTVYWYQQGPGQDPQFLISFYEKMQSDKGSIPDRFSAQQFSDYHSELNMSSLELGDSALYFCASSLEGGVQYFGPGTRLTVT.

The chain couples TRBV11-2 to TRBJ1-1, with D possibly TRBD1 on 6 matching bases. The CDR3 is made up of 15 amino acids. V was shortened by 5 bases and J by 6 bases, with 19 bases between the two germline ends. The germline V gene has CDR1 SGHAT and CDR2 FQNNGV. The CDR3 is CASSLQGPIYPEAFF. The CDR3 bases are TGTGCCAGCAGCCTACAGGGACCCATATACCCTGAAGCTTTCTTT.

CDR3 coding DNA: TGTGCCAGCAGCTTGGGTGGTGAGGTGGCGGGGGAAAAACTGTTTTTT. It encodes CASSLGGEVAGEKLFF. J is TRBJ1-4 and V is TRBV5-4; D uncertain. Trimming removed 0 bases at V and 8 bases at J, with 17 bases between. Germline CDR1 is SGHNT and CDR2 is YYREEE (reference sequence). The CDR3 totals 16 residues. The variable domain in full, completed from reference TRBV5-4 and TRBJ1-4, reads ETGVTQSPTHLIKTRGQQVTLRCSSQSGHNTVSWYQQALGQGPQFIFQYYREEENGRGNFPPRFSGLQFPNYSSELNVNALELDDSALYLCASSLGGEVAGEKLFFGSGTQLSVL.

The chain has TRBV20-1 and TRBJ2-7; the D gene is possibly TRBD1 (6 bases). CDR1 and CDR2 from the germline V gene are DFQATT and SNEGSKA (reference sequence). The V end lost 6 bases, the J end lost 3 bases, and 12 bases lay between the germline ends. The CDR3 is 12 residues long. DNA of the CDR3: TGCAGTGCCAGTGGGGGCTACTACGAGCAGTACTTC. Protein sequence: CSASGGYYEQYF.